Listed below are T cell receptor beta chains from one sample, sequenced in a study of T cell changes during pregnancy in multiple sclerosis. Some clones are missing from TCRdb's copy, which holds only in-frame ones; the method was immunoSEQ multiplex PCR. The sample holds 55,000 to 70,000 clones; about 89% are singletons and the top ten take about 1.8%. Sequencing was performed on peripheral blood, taken after pregnancy. These receptors were taken from a female donor with multiple sclerosis, enrolled in a pregnancy study. Both conserved end residues are part of each CDR3. D genes are given only for firm matches. Clone size appears in some rows only: once, few, many, or a class for an expanded clone.

J: TRBJ1-4
D: .
size: .
V: TRBV15
DNA: TGTGCCACCAGCTCTCCAGGGGAAGGAACTAATGAAAAACTGTTTTTT
CDR3: CATSSPGEGTNEKLFF

J: TRBJ1-4
D: .
size: .
V: TRBV4-3
DNA: TGCGCCAGCAGCCAATGGAGTCTGGGTGAAAAACTGTTTTTT
CDR3: CASSQWSLGEKLFF

J: TRBJ2-5
D: TRBD1
size: .
V: TRBV6-6
DNA: TGTGCCAGCAGTTGGACAGGGCAAGAGACCCAGTACTTC
CDR3: CASSWTGQETQYF

J: TRBJ1-2
D: .
size: few
V: TRBV28
DNA: TGTGCCAGCCTGGCGGTCTATGGCTACACCTTC
CDR3: CASLAVYGYTF

J: TRBJ2-6
D: TRBD1
size: .
V: TRBV19
DNA: TGTGCCAGTAGGGATCCGGGACAGGGAAGTTCTGGGGCCAACGTCCTGACTTTC
CDR3: CASRDPGQGSSGANVLTF

J: TRBJ1-1
D: .
size: .
V: TRBV9
DNA: TGTGCCAGCAGCGTAGGTAGGGGGAGAACTGAAGCTTTCTTT
CDR3: CASSVGRGRTEAFF

J: TRBJ1-1
D: TRBD1
size: .
V: TRBV2
DNA: TGTGCCAGCGGTGGACAGGCCTTTATCACTGAAGCTTTCTTT
CDR3: CASGGQAFITEAFF

J: TRBJ2-7
D: .
size: .
V: TRBV21-1
DNA: TGTGCCAGCAGCAAAGCTGGCCGATCCTACGAGCAGTACTTC
CDR3: CASSKAGRSYEQYF

J: TRBJ2-5
D: .
size: many
V: TRBV21-1
DNA: TGTGCCAGCCCGGGACAGTATGAGACCCAGTACTTC
CDR3: CASPGQYETQYF

J: TRBJ2-2
D: .
size: .
V: TRBV5-1
DNA: TGCGCCAGCAGTAGAAGGACAGACGCCACCGGGGAGCTGTTTTTT
CDR3: CASSRRTDATGELFF

J: TRBJ1-5
D: .
size: .
V: TRBV2
DNA: TGTGCCAGCAGTGAAGCTAGTGAGGATCAGCCCCAGCATTTT
CDR3: CASSEASEDQPQHF

J: TRBJ1-2
D: .
size: .
V: TRBV29-1
DNA: TGCTCTACCAGGGGCTACACCTTC
CDR3: CSTRGYTF

J: TRBJ2-7
D: TRBD1
size: .
V: TRBV19
DNA: TGTGCCAGTAGTATCAGGAGTGCAGGGGGAAGCTACGAGCAGTACTTC
CDR3: CASSIRSAGGSYEQYF

J: TRBJ2-2
D: .
size: .
V: TRBV6-4
DNA: TGTGCCAGCAGTGAAGTTGGGGGGAGCACCGGGGAGCTGTTTTTT
CDR3: CASSEVGGSTGELFF

J: TRBJ1-1
D: .
size: .
V: TRBV18
DNA: TGTGCCAGCTCCCCTAATCAGGGACAGAACACTGAAGCTTTCTTT
CDR3: CASSPNQGQNTEAFF

J: TRBJ1-3
D: .
size: .
V: TRBV5-1
DNA: TGCGCCAGCAGCTTAAACTTTCTGGGCGGAAACACCATATATTTT
CDR3: CASSLNFLGGNTIYF

J: TRBJ2-1
D: TRBD1
size: .
V: TRBV19
DNA: TGTGCCAGTAGTACCCGCACAGGGGCCTCCTACAATGAGCAGTTCTTC
CDR3: CASSTRTGASYNEQFF

J: TRBJ2-3
D: TRBD2
size: .
V: TRBV30
DNA: TGTGCCTGGAGTGTACTCGGGAGGGACACAGATACGCAGTATTTT
CDR3: CAWSVLGRDTDTQYF

J: TRBJ1-2
D: .
size: .
V: TRBV2
DNA: TGTGCCAGCAGTGAACACGGCTATGGCTACACCTTC
CDR3: CASSEHGYGYTF

J: TRBJ1-3
D: .
size: few
V: TRBV7-9
DNA: TGTGCCAGCAGCCCGAGCCAGGCCTATGGAAACACCATATATTTT
CDR3: CASSPSQAYGNTIYF

J: TRBJ1-5
D: .
size: few
V: TRBV10-2
DNA: TGCGCCAGCAGTGAGTATGGAGGCCTCAGCAATCAGCCCCAGCATTTT
CDR3: CASSEYGGLSNQPQHF

J: TRBJ2-5
D: .
size: .
V: TRBV15
DNA: TGTGCCACCAGCAGAGAGGTCGAAAGCAGGGAGACCCAGTACTTC
CDR3: CATSREVESRETQYF

J: TRBJ2-6
D: .
size: .
V: TRBV29-1
DNA: TGCAGCGTTCGGGCAAGGGGCGCCGGGGCCAACGTCCTGACTTTC
CDR3: CSVRARGAGANVLTF

J: TRBJ2-7
D: TRBD2
size: .
V: TRBV19
DNA: TGTGCCAGTAGCCGGACTAGCGTGTCGGTCTACGAGCAGTACTTC
CDR3: CASSRTSVSVYEQYF